What follows are 16 T cell receptor beta chains derived from one specimen sequenced in a study of blood T cell repertoires in COVID-19. Repertoires were generated with immunoSEQ multiplex PCR, while TCRdb's copy carries only in-frame clones and drops some. The sample gives roughly 200,000 clones, around 77% of which show up once; around 7% is in the top ten. Sequenced material: peripheral blood. Receptor source: a man between 65 and 85 years old with active or convalescent COVID-19.

The chain couples TRBV5-1 to TRBJ2-3; D remains unclear. The CDR3 loop spans 15 amino acids. Germline-derived CDR1 and CDR2 are SGHRS and YFSETQ. V lost 4 bases, J lost 0 bases, and 12 bases lay in between. The CDR3 spells CASSPVGPSTDTQYF. In DNA, the CDR3 is TGCGCCAGCAGCCCAGTTGGGCCGAGCACAGATACGCAGTATTTT.

Points on this clone: The sample holds other DNA sequences that translate to the same CDR3. V usage is TRBV19 and J usage is TRBJ1-4; D is ambiguous. Germline loops: CDR1 LNHDA, CDR2 SQIVND (reference sequence). There are 12 residues in the CDR3. The V end was cut by 5 bases, the J end by 8 bases, with 9 bases between. CDR3 DNA: TGTGCCAGTAGTGGGCCAGGAGAAAAACTGTTTTTT. It codes for CASSGPGEKLFF.

CDR3 in amino acids: CASSLQLSTGELFF. The CDR3, as DNA: TGTGCCAGCAGTCTACAGCTTAGCACCGGGGAGCTGTTTTTT. The chain employs TRBV6-5 and TRBJ2-2; no reliable D call. The germline V and J ends were trimmed by 5 bases and 4 bases, with 11 bases remaining between them. Germline V gene sequence: CDR1 MNHEY, CDR2 SVGAGI. There are 14 residues in the CDR3.

This clone was detected a few times. This rearrangement joins TRBV6-2 or TRBV6-3 to TRBJ2-3, with 15 bases aligning to TRBD2. Germline V gene lookup returns CDR1 MNHEY and CDR2 SVGEGT. The ends lost 4 bases at V and 2 bases at J; junction bases unmatched: 7. CDR3 length equals 18 residues. This CDR3 is CASSSGLAGGFLTDTQYF. The CDR3 DNA follows: TGTGCCAGCAGTTCCGGACTAGCGGGGGGGTTCCTCACAGATACGCAGTATTTT.

The chain has TRBV7-9 and TRBJ2-7; 7 positions match TRBD1. The CDR3 extends over 14 amino acids. CDR1 SEHNR and CDR2 FQNEAQ come from the germline V gene (reference sequence). V lost 3 bases, J lost 4 bases, and 6 bases stayed unmatched. The chain's CDR3 is CASSFRQGSYEQYF. CDR3 DNA: TGTGCCAGCAGCTTCCGACAGGGTTCGTACGAGCAGTACTTC. The full variable domain, with the rest looked up from reference TRBV7-9 and TRBJ2-7, is DTGVSQNPRHKITKRGQNVTFRCDPISEHNRLYWYRQTLGQGPEFLTYFQNEAQLEKSRLLSDRFSAERPKGSFSTLEIQRTEQGDSAMYLCASSFRQGSYEQYFGPGTRLTVT.

The chain employs TRBV2 and TRBJ2-5; 8 positions match TRBD2. With V trimmed by 3 bases and J by 11 bases, 14 bases remained unmatched. CDR1 SNHLY and CDR2 FYNNEI come from the germline V gene. The CDR3 is 15 residues long. Here the CDR3 DNA reads TGTGCCAGCAGTGATCTTGCTAGCGGGCCAATGCCGCAGTACTTC. It yields the protein CASSDLASGPMPQYF.

This clone appeared a few times. The chain joins TRBV7-2 to TRBJ1-3; D might be TRBD1 (5 bases). The CDR3 length is 15 residues. The germline V and J ends were trimmed by 3 bases and 0 bases, with 9 bases remaining between them. Germline V gene lookup returns CDR1 SGHTA and CDR2 FQGNSA. The CDR3 DNA reads TGTGCCAGCAGCTTCTCTCAGGGCTCTGGAAACACCATATATTTT. Translating gives CASSFSQGSGNTIYF.

This rearrangement joins TRBV5-1 to TRBJ1-1, with TRBD1 as a possible D gene (5 bases). With 4 bases removed from V and 3 bases from J, the gap between germline ends came to 16 bases. CDR1 and CDR2 from the germline V gene are SGHRS and YFSETQ. The CDR3 is 15 residues long. The CDR3 coding sequence is TGCGCCAGCAGCCCCGGTAGGGGTTCCTACACTGAAGCTTTCTTT. Translation gives CASSPGRGSYTEAFF. The full variable domain, rest sourced from reference TRBV5-1 and TRBJ1-1, is KAGVTQTPRYLIKTRGQQVTLSCSPISGHRSVSWYQQTPGQGLQFLFEYFSETQRNKGNFPGRFSGRQFSNSRSEMNVSTLELGDSALYLCASSPGRGSYTEAFFGQGTRLTVV.

The genes are TRBV25-1 and TRBJ2-1, with a weak D call TRBD1 (6 bases). The CDR3 totals 14 residues. The germline CDR1 and CDR2 sequences are MGHDK and SYGVNS. Trimming stripped 4 bases from V and 8 bases from J, with 15 bases between. The CDR3 coding sequence is TGTGCCAGCAGTGCTCAATTACAGGGCCATGAGCAGTTCTTC. It encodes CASSAQLQGHEQFF.

The chain carries TRBV27 and TRBJ2-2; the match to TRBD1 covers 10 bases. CDR1 is MNHEY and CDR2 is SMNVEV in the germline V gene (reference sequence). V dropped 6 bases and J dropped 4; count of bases not matched to a gene: 8. This CDR3 spans 16 amino acids. CDR3 amino acids: CASSLTGGAGTGELFF. As DNA, the CDR3 is TGTGCCAGCAGCCTGACAGGGGGCGCGGGCACCGGGGAGCTGTTTTTT.

The CDR3 region has the DNA TGTGCCAGCAGAATAGCGGTTCAAGAGACCCAGTACTTC. Its translation is CASRIAVQETQYF. The rearrangement uses TRBV12-3 or TRBV12-4 and TRBJ2-5, with TRBD2 as a possible D gene (6 bases). This CDR3 has 13 residues. V lost 6 bases, J lost 2 bases, and 10 bases lay in between.

The rearrangement joins TRBV5-1 to TRBJ2-4; the D gene is possibly TRBD1 (5 bases). The length of the CDR3 is 12 residues. The germline V and J ends were trimmed by 3 bases and 8 bases, with 9 bases remaining between them. Per germline, CDR1 SGHRS and CDR2 YFSETQ. CDR3 DNA: TGCGCCAGCAGCTACCAGGGCGACATTCAGTACTTC. Translated: CASSYQGDIQYF.

V and J are TRBV3-1 (or the pseudogene TRBV3-2) and TRBJ2-1; 7 nucleotides agree with TRBD2. The V gene's germline CDR1 is LGHDT and CDR2 YNNKEL (reference sequence). The CDR3 is made up of 15 amino acids. The ends lost 1 base at V and 1 base at J; junction bases unmatched: 1. The CDR3 nucleotides are TGTGCCAGCAGCCAAGGGACTAGTTCCTACAATGAGCAGTTCTTC. Amino acid sequence: CASSQGTSSYNEQFF.

The V and J genes are TRBV14 and TRBJ2-5; tentatively, D is TRBD1 (5 bases). There are 13 residues in the CDR3. Looked up from germline, CDR1 is SGHDN and CDR2 is FVKESK. V lost 0 bases and J lost 13, with 15 bases in between. The CDR3 DNA reads as TGTGCCAGCAGCCAAGATCAGTATTGGGGCTGGTACTTC. The encoded protein is CASSQDQYWGWYF.

The chain uses TRBV6-6 and TRBJ1-2, with D possibly TRBD1 on 5 matching bases. CDR1 is MNHNY, CDR2 SVGAGI, per germline (reference sequence). Trimming left V 5 bases short and J 6 bases short, with 10 bases between. The CDR3 has 12 residues. In DNA, the CDR3 is TGTGCCAGCAGTGGTGGGGGGGATGGCTACACCTTC. This sequence encodes CASSGGGDGYTF.

The chain combines TRBV7-9 with TRBJ1-6; a possible D gene is TRBD1 (5 bases). The length of the CDR3 is 12 residues. From germline, CDR1 is SEHNR and CDR2 FQNEAQ (reference sequence). The germline V and J ends were trimmed by 10 bases and 9 bases, with 13 bases remaining between them. CDR3 DNA: TGTGCCACGGAGGGGTTAAGTTCACCCCTCCACTTT. This sequence encodes CATEGLSSPLHF. Together with reference TRBV7-9 and TRBJ1-6, the CDR3 gives the full variable domain: DTGVSQNPRHKITKRGQNVTFRCDPISEHNRLYWYRQTLGQGPEFLTYFQNEAQLEKSRLLSDRFSAERPKGSFSTLEIQRTEQGDSAMYLCATEGLSSPLHFGNGTRLTVT.